The 23 T cell receptor beta chains reported below all come from one sample, sequenced in a study of T cell clonotyping in hematopoietic cell transplantation. The method was immunoSEQ multiplex PCR; TCRdb's version includes in-frame clones alone and lacks a portion of them. Among about 69,000 clones listed, almost 97% were seen once. Time point here: recipient sample about 28 days before transplant, after cytoreduction. The sample here was peripheral blood mononuclear cells, taken before stem cell transplant. The source is a woman aged 45 to 65 with acute myeloid leukemia. Some clones in this sample may be carry-over from other donors' samples.

The chain is built from TRBV19 and TRBJ2-3; perhaps TRBD2 as D (6 bases). Trimming removed 3 bases from V and 2 bases from J, with 12 bases in between. There are 15 residues in the CDR3. The germline V gene encodes CDR1 LNHDA and CDR2 SQIVND (reference sequence). The CDR3 DNA follows: TGTGCCAGTAGTATGACTAGAGTCGACACAGATACGCAGTATTTT. Protein: CASSMTRVDTDTQYF.

This chain connects TRBV30 to TRBJ2-2; D not resolved. The CDR3 extends over 12 amino acids. V lost 5 bases and J lost 3, with 7 bases in between. Looked up from germline, CDR1 is GTSNPN and CDR2 is SVGIG (reference sequence). CDR3 bases: TGTGCCTGGGGGGTACACACCGGGGAGCTGTTTTTT. Its protein is CAWGVHTGELFF.

The rearrangement uses TRBV4-1 and TRBJ1-1; D is unresolved. The CDR3 spans 13 residues. The V gene lost 3 bases and the J gene lost 0 bases, with 5 bases spanning the gap. Germline lookup yields CDR1 MGHRA and CDR2 YSYEKL. The CDR3: CASSQNVNTEAFF. For the CDR3, the DNA is TGCGCCAGCAGCCAGAATGTGAACACTGAAGCTTTCTTT.

This rearrangement joins TRBV7-9 to TRBJ1-6; the D gene is possibly TRBD1 (5 bases). V was pared by 1 base and J by 5 bases, with 9 bases between. The germline V gene encodes CDR1 SEHNR and CDR2 FQNEAQ (reference sequence). This CDR3 spans 15 amino acids. CDR3 sequence (DNA): TGTGCCAGCAGCTTAGGGGGGTTCAATAATTCACCCCTCCACTTT. Protein: CASSLGGFNNSPLHF.

The chain combines TRBV19 with TRBJ2-3; possible D gene TRBD1, 6 bases. CDR1 is LNHDA, CDR2 SQIVND, per germline (reference sequence). CDR3 length equals 15 residues. Between the trimmed V and J ends, which lost 8 bases and 0 bases, there was a span of 15 bases. The CDR3 nucleotides read TGTGCCAGTGCCATCAGGGGAGTAAGCACAGATACGCAGTATTTT. Amino acids: CASAIRGVSTDTQYF. Supplemented by reference TRBV19 and TRBJ2-3, the full variable domain reads DGGITQSPKYLFRKEGQNVTLSCEQNLNHDAMYWYRQDPGQGLRLIYYSQIVNDFQKGDIAEGYSVSREKKESFPLTVTSAQKNPTAFYLCASAIRGVSTDTQYFGPGTRLTVL.

V gene TRBV30 combines with J gene TRBJ2-7, with D possibly called TRBD1 or TRBD2 (6 bases each). The CDR3 runs to 14 residues. V was pared by 4 bases and J by 6 bases, with 19 bases between. Looked up from germline, CDR1 is GTSNPN and CDR2 is SVGIG (reference sequence). DNA for the CDR3: TGTGCCTGGAATGGGGGCGGGAAAGCGGCCGAGCAGTACTTC. It is translated as CAWNGGGKAAEQYF.

This clone appeared a single time. This rearrangement joins TRBV27 to TRBJ1-3; no reliable D call. The V end lost 5 bases, the J end lost 1 base, and 12 bases lay between the germline ends. This CDR3 contains 15 residues. CDR1 is MNHEY and CDR2 is SMNVEV in the germline V gene (reference sequence). The CDR3 DNA sequence: TGTGCCAGCAGTCCCGGGGTGGGGTCTGGAAACACCATATATTTT. Its translation is CASSPGVGSGNTIYF.

In this sample, this clone turned up once. The CDR3 loop is CAWSPDRPGNTIYF. CDR3 nucleotides: TGTGCCTGGAGCCCCGACAGGCCTGGAAACACCATATATTTT. This chain connects TRBV30 to TRBJ1-3; D perhaps matches TRBD1 (6 bases). The CDR3 consists of 14 residues. V lost 3 bases to trimming and J lost 2 bases, with 11 bases between them. Germline-derived CDR1 and CDR2 are GTSNPN and SVGIG (reference sequence).

The chain employs TRBV15 and TRBJ1-2; 7 positions match TRBD1. This CDR3 is built from 15 residues. Germline V gene data show CDR1 as LNHNV and CDR2 as YYDKDF (reference sequence). V gave up 2 bases and J gave up 4 bases; unmatched junction bases: 7. This chain's CDR3 is CATSRRGQVFYGYTF. The CDR3 DNA reads TGTGCCACCAGCAGACGAGGACAGGTCTTCTATGGCTACACCTTC.

A single count supports this clone. The chain couples TRBV11-3 to TRBJ1-5, with D hard to call. Germline V gene lookup returns CDR1 SGHNT and CDR2 YENEEA. Trimming removed 8 bases at V and 8 bases at J, with 10 bases between. The CDR3 sequence is 11 residues long. The CDR3 is CASHSGEPQHF. The CDR3 nucleotides read TGTGCCAGCCACAGCGGGGAGCCCCAGCATTTT.

The rearrangement links TRBV19 to TRBJ1-1; weak D call: TRBD1 (5 bases). V was trimmed by 7 bases and J by 3 bases, leaving 12 bases between them. CDR3 length equals 13 residues. In germline, CDR1 is LNHDA, CDR2 SQIVND (reference sequence). The CDR3 coding sequence is TGTGCCAGTAAAATACAGGTTTACACTGAAGCTTTCTTT. Protein: CASKIQVYTEAFF.

The gene calls are TRBV20-1 and TRBJ1-2; the D is unclear. The CDR3 is made up of 11 amino acids. Germline values: CDR1 DFQATT, CDR2 SNEGSKA (reference sequence). The ends were cut back, 0 bases at V and 10 bases at J, with 9 bases in the middle. CDR3 protein: CSARDVAVYTF. The CDR3 region has the DNA TGCAGTGCTAGAGATGTTGCAGTCTACACCTTC.

The chain recombines TRBV2 with TRBJ1-2; no reliable D call. Trimming cost V 6 bases and J 0 bases, with 8 bases left between them. The germline V gene has CDR1 SNHLY and CDR2 FYNNEI. The CDR3 loop spans 13 amino acids. Written as DNA, the CDR3 is TGTGCCAGCAGGTGGGAAGCTAACTATGGCTACACCTTC. Amino acids: CASRWEANYGYTF.

This chain uses TRBV5-5 with TRBJ1-5; D is possibly TRBD1 (5 bases). Between the trimmed V and J ends, which lost 1 base and 4 bases, there was a span of 9 bases. This CDR3 comprises 14 residues. Germline V lookup: CDR1 SGHKS, CDR2 YYEKEE (reference sequence). CDR3 in amino acids: CASSLLGDNQPQHF. Here the CDR3 DNA reads TGTGCCAGCAGCTTGCTAGGGGATAATCAGCCCCAGCATTTT.

The chain combines TRBV27 with TRBJ2-5; D not certain. The length of the CDR3 is 15 residues. CDR1 MNHEY and CDR2 SMNVEV come from the germline V gene (reference sequence). The ends were cut back, 5 bases at V and 1 base at J, with 14 bases in the middle. In DNA form, the CDR3 reads TGTGCCAGCAGTCCACTCGAGGCTACCCAAGAGACCCAGTACTTC. Protein: CASSPLEATQETQYF.

The chain recombines TRBV19 with TRBJ1-5, with a possible D match to TRBD1 (6 bases). The CDR3 loop spans 16 amino acids. V dropped 3 bases and J dropped 9 bases, with 21 bases sitting between them. The germline V gene encodes CDR1 LNHDA and CDR2 SQIVND (reference sequence). The CDR3 region is CASSIYPFRGGLPQHF. The DNA for the CDR3 is TGTGCCAGTAGTATTTATCCGTTTCGGGGGGGCTTGCCCCAGCATTTT.

The V and J genes are TRBV9 and TRBJ2-1; the D is unclear. Trimming left V 5 bases short and J 4 bases short, with 16 bases between. The CDR3 is made up of 15 amino acids. Looked up from germline, CDR1 is SGDLS and CDR2 is YYNGEE. CDR3 in amino acids: CASSLDPSNYNEQFF. In DNA, the CDR3 is TGTGCCAGCAGTTTGGATCCGAGTAATTACAATGAGCAGTTCTTC.

The chain joins TRBV6-5 to TRBJ1-4; D may be TRBD1 (6 bases). In germline, CDR1 is MNHEY, CDR2 SVGAGI. The CDR3 contains 14 residues. The V end lost 0 bases, the J end lost 8 bases, and 10 bases lay between the germline ends. This CDR3 reads CASSYSGAREKLFF. In DNA form, the CDR3 reads TGTGCCAGCAGTTACTCGGGGGCGCGGGAAAAACTGTTTTTT.

The chain recombines TRBV7-2 with TRBJ2-7, with no clear D. This CDR3 region has 15 residues. V lost 6 bases, J lost 5 bases, and 20 bases lay in between. Looked up from germline, CDR1 is SGHTA and CDR2 is FQGNSA. DNA of the CDR3: TGTGCCAGCAGACCACCCGGGCGCGAAAAGCACGAGCAGTACTTC. Amino acid sequence: CASRPPGREKHEQYF.

The J gene is TRBJ1-1, the V gene TRBV11-2; D perhaps matches TRBD1 (6 bases). The CDR3 spans 15 residues. The V end lost 2 bases, the J end lost 5 bases, and 15 bases lay between the germline ends. CDR1 and CDR2 from the germline V gene are SGHAT and FQNNGV. The CDR3 coding sequence is TGTGCCAGCAGCTTAATTGGGGGGCGAGCAACTGAAGCTTTCTTT. Protein sequence: CASSLIGGRATEAFF.

The chain carries TRBV30 and TRBJ2-1; no clear D gene. CDR3 length equals 12 residues. Germline loops: CDR1 GTSNPN, CDR2 SVGIG (reference sequence). The ends were cut back, 4 bases at V and 2 bases at J, with 6 bases in the middle. CDR3 in amino acids: CAWTSTYNEQFF. In DNA, the CDR3 is TGTGCCTGGACTAGTACCTACAATGAGCAGTTCTTC.

The chain is built from TRBV2 and TRBJ2-7; 7 nucleotides match TRBD1. The V gene's germline CDR1 is SNHLY and CDR2 FYNNEI. Trimming removed 6 bases from V and 5 bases from J; junction bases left unmatched: 4. The CDR3 runs 12 residues. The CDR3 reads CASRQGFDEQYF. The CDR3 bases are TGTGCCAGCAGACAGGGGTTCGACGAGCAGTACTTC.

V gene TRBV27 combines with J gene TRBJ1-1, with D maybe TRBD1 (6 bases). Germline V gene lookup returns CDR1 MNHEY and CDR2 SMNVEV (reference sequence). V was pared by 4 bases and J by 4 bases, with 13 bases between. The CDR3 loop spans 14 amino acids. CDR3 bases: TGTGCCAGCAGTTACAGGGCACAGAGCACTGAAGCTTTCTTT. It specifies CASSYRAQSTEAFF.